The clone carrying this TCR beta chain appeared a single time. This specimen comes from a study of blood T cell repertoires in COVID-19. Across the whole study: The United States, Italy and Spain supplied acute and convalescent COVID-19 samples. Sample material is recorded as cDNA or gDNA derived from T cells, B-cell-depleted T cells, or PBMCs.

Authors' processing steps: Using reference gene primer amplification, nucleated cell counts were estimated. TCRdb's table, derived via immunoSEQ multiplex PCR, lists solely in-frame clones and lacks some. That table supplies the V and J calls and clone size; D and trimming were determined from the DNA. The profile covers 150,000 to 200,000 clones, with 82% appearing a single time and roughly a tenth taken by the ten largest. What was sequenced was peripheral blood. The clonotype comes from an elderly woman with active or convalescent COVID-19.

DNA for the CDR3: TGCGCCAGCAGCCCCGACAGATATACGCAGTATTTT. This sequence encodes CASSPDRYTQYF. This sequence joins TRBV5-1 and TRBJ2-3, with D possibly being TRBD1 (5 bases). The V end lost 4 bases, the J end lost 7 bases, and 10 bases lay between the germline ends. The CDR3 runs 12 residues. Germline-derived CDR1 and CDR2 are SGHRS and YFSETQ.